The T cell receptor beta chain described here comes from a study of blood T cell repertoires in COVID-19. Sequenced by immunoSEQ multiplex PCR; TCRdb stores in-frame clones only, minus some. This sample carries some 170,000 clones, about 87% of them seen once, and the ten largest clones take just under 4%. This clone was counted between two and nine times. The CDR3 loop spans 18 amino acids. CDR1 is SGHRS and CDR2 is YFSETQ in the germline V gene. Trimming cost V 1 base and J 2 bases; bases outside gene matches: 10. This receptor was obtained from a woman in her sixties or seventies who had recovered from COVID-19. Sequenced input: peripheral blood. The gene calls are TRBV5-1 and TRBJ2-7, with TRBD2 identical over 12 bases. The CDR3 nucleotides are TGCGCCAGCAGCTTGTCGACTAGCGGGGGAGACTTCACCTACGAGCAGTACTTC. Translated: CASSLSTSGGDFTYEQYF.